Presented here are 15 T cell receptor beta chains from one specimen sequenced in a study of spatial heterogeneity in lung cancer. Notes on the study in general: Expanded alpha and beta TCR counts within tumors tracked tumor mutation counts.

Time point reported: sample taken at primary tumor resection. TCRdb used MiXCR to reprocess the 5' RACE reads, holding one entry per CDR3 protein. The table lists about 15,000 distinct CDR3 sequences, roughly 6.6% of them singletons. No antigen has been identified for these receptors. Sequencing was performed on lung tumor tissue, taken at surgery. The receptors here all came from a male donor with early-stage non-small cell lung cancer.

CDR3 amino acids: CASSPNLGAAGANVLTF. In nucleotides, the CDR3 is TGTGCCAGCTCACCGAACTTAGGGGCTGCTGGGGCCAACGTCCTGACTTTC. This chain uses TRBV18 with TRBJ2-6; possible D gene TRBD1, 5 bases. Trimming removed 3 bases from V and 2 bases from J, with 14 bases in between. Germline-derived CDR1 and CDR2 are KGHSH and LQKENI. The CDR3 consists of 17 residues. The whole variable domain, filled in from reference TRBV18 and TRBJ2-6, reads NAGVMQNPRHLVRRRGQEARLRCSPMKGHSHVYWYRQLPEEGLKFMVYLQKENIIDESGMPKERFSAEFPKEGPSILRIQQVVRGDSAAYFCASSPNLGAAGANVLTFGAGSRLTVL.

This clonotype has only a few counts. The V call is TRBV20-1, the J call TRBJ2-1, with 8 bases that match TRBD2. The V segment lost 3 bases and the J segment 3 bases; nucleotides outside the gene matches: 7. This CDR3 has 15 residues. The germline CDR1 and CDR2 sequences are DFQATT and SNEGSKA (reference sequence). The DNA for the CDR3 is TGCAGTGCTAGTGGAAATAGCGGGATCTACAATGAGCAGTTCTTC. Its protein product is CSASGNSGIYNEQFF.

The genes are TRBV7-9 and TRBJ1-2; 9 bases agree with TRBD1. Germline V gene sequence: CDR1 SEHNR, CDR2 FQNEAQ (reference sequence). The CDR3 contains 16 residues. V lost 4 bases to trimming and J lost 7 bases; unmatched junction nucleotides: 13. In DNA, the CDR3 is TGTGCCAGCAGCTCAACCGGACAGGGGCTTTCGTCTGGCTACACCTTC. This gives the protein CASSSTGQGLSSGYTF.

Many counts were recorded for this clonotype. This rearrangement joins TRBV20-1 to TRBJ1-2; D may be TRBD1 (5 bases). CDR3 length: 13 residues. Trimming took off 6 bases at V and 2 bases at J, with 13 bases between the two ends. The germline V gene encodes CDR1 DFQATT and CDR2 SNEGSKA (reference sequence). The CDR3 coding sequence is TGCAGTGCCCTCTACGGGGGAAACTATGGCTACACCTTC. It translates to CSALYGGNYGYTF.

This chain links TRBV6-6 with TRBJ1-2; D unclear. V lost 0 bases and J lost 8, with 16 bases in between. CDR1 is MNHNY, CDR2 SVGAGI, per germline (reference sequence). The CDR3 length is 15 residues. The CDR3 loop reads CASSYSEEITSGYTF. The CDR3 DNA is TGTGCCAGCAGTTACTCCGAGGAAATAACTAGCGGCTACACCTTC.

This clonotype was recorded a few times. The rearrangement joins TRBV29-1 to TRBJ2-4; 8 bases line up with TRBD1. The CDR3 is 13 amino acids. Germline assignment: CDR1 SQVTM and CDR2 ANQGSEA. V shed 0 bases, J shed 6 bases, and the junction held 1 base outside the gene matches. CDR3 sequence: CSVEDDRGNIQYF. CDR3 nucleotide sequence: TGCAGCGTTGAAGATGACAGGGGAAACATTCAGTACTTC.

In its sample, this clonotype was seen many times. The chain uses TRBV9 and TRBJ2-3, with 12 bases identical to TRBD2. The germline V gene encodes CDR1 SGDLS and CDR2 YYNGEE. With V trimmed by 0 bases and J by 5 bases, 7 bases remained unmatched. The CDR3 totals 17 residues. For the CDR3, the DNA is TGTGCCAGCAGCGTAGGGGCACTAGCGGGAGGCAGAGATACGCAGTATTTT. Translating it yields CASSVGALAGGRDTQYF. The whole variable domain, filled in from reference TRBV9 and TRBJ2-3, reads DSGVTQTPKHLITATGQRVTLRCSPRSGDLSVYWYQQSLDQGLQFLIQYYNGEERAKGNILERFSAQQFPDLHSELNLSSLELGDSALYFCASSVGALAGGRDTQYFGPGTRLTVL.

This clonotype counts as medium-sized (0.01 to 0.1%). The chain employs TRBV20-1 and TRBJ2-5, with D tentatively TRBD2 (6 bases). CDR1 DFQATT and CDR2 SNEGSKA come from the germline V gene (reference sequence). The V and J ends lost 1 base and 9 bases respectively, with 15 bases between them. The CDR3 totals 13 residues. The CDR3 spells CSARGSPREAQYF. In DNA form, the CDR3 reads TGCAGTGCTAGAGGCTCGCCGAGGGAGGCCCAGTACTTC.

In its sample, this clonotype was seen many times. The chain couples TRBV6-6 to TRBJ2-7; TRBD2 matches 10 bases. The ends lost 0 bases at V and 7 bases at J; junction bases unmatched: 18. The germline gives CDR1 MNHNY, CDR2 SVGAGI (reference sequence). The CDR3 covers 19 residues. This CDR3 reads CASSYSGLAGVGRMSEQYF. In nucleotides, the CDR3 is TGTGCCAGCAGTTACTCTGGCCTAGCGGGAGTTGGCCGGATGAGTGAGCAGTACTTC.

This clonotype was seen more than once but under ten times. This rearrangement joins TRBV7-9 to TRBJ2-7; no firm D call. CDR1 SEHNR and CDR2 FQNEAQ come from the germline V gene (reference sequence). V lost 2 bases to trimming and J lost 1 base, with 12 bases between them. This CDR3 is built from 15 residues. CDR3 sequence: CASSLTRVGSYEQYF. DNA of the CDR3: TGTGCCAGCAGCTTAACTCGAGTGGGTTCCTACGAGCAGTACTTC.

This clonotype was counted ten times or more. A much larger clone differs by one base, so this may be a read error. The gene calls are TRBV11-1 and TRBJ1-2; the D is unclear. Germline V lookup: CDR1 SGHAT, CDR2 FQDESV (reference sequence). This CDR3 has 12 amino acids. V gave up 4 bases and J gave up 6 bases, with 9 bases separating them. The CDR3 DNA is TGTGCCAGCAGCTCGGAGACCCATGGCTACACCTTC. Translation gives CASSSETHGYTF. Variable domain in full (rest from reference TRBV11-1 and TRBJ1-2): EAEVAQSPRYKITEKSQAVAFWCDPISGHATLYWYRQILGQGPELLVQFQDESVVDDSQLPKDRFSAERLKGVDSTLKIQPAELGDSAMYLCASSSETHGYTFGSGTRLTVV.

As regards this clonotype: A read error is likely, as this CDR3 ends without the conserved phenylalanine or tryptophan. DNA for the CDR3: TGTGCCAGCAGCTTAGGGACAGCGACTTTCCAAGAGACCCAGTACTTA. This encodes CASSLGTATFQETQYL. This chain links TRBV7-9 with TRBJ2-5, with a possible D match to TRBD1 (6 bases). This CDR3 is 16 amino acids long. V was cut by 1 base and J by 1 base, with 13 bases left in between. Germline values: CDR1 SEHNR, CDR2 FQNEAQ (reference sequence).

This clonotype ranks as medium-sized. This sequence joins TRBV6-2 or TRBV6-3 and TRBJ1-4, with D unclear. V was trimmed by 9 bases and J by 10 bases, leaving 15 bases between them. In germline, CDR1 is MNHEY, CDR2 SVGEGT. The CDR3 consists of 12 residues. CDR3 amino acids: CASSTLYGKLFF. DNA of the CDR3: TGTGCCAGTTCCACCTTGTACGGAAAACTGTTTTTT.

The J gene is TRBJ2-2, the V gene TRBV7-3; 11 positions match TRBD1. V dropped 5 bases and J dropped 3; count of bases not matched to a gene: 2. Per germline, CDR1 SGHTA and CDR2 FQGTGA. This CDR3 is built from 15 residues. CDR3 in amino acids: CASSRDRGDTGELFF. The CDR3 DNA reads as TGTGCCAGCAGCCGGGACAGGGGGGACACCGGGGAGCTGTTTTTT.

The gene calls are TRBV2 and TRBJ2-7; D perhaps matches TRBD1 (6 bases). V was pared by 5 bases and J by 0 bases, with 11 bases between. This CDR3 comprises 14 residues. Germline V gene data show CDR1 as SNHLY and CDR2 as FYNNEI. CDR3 sequence: CASSPQGSSYEQYF. CDR3 in DNA: TGTGCCAGCAGTCCCCAGGGGAGCTCCTACGAGCAGTACTTC.